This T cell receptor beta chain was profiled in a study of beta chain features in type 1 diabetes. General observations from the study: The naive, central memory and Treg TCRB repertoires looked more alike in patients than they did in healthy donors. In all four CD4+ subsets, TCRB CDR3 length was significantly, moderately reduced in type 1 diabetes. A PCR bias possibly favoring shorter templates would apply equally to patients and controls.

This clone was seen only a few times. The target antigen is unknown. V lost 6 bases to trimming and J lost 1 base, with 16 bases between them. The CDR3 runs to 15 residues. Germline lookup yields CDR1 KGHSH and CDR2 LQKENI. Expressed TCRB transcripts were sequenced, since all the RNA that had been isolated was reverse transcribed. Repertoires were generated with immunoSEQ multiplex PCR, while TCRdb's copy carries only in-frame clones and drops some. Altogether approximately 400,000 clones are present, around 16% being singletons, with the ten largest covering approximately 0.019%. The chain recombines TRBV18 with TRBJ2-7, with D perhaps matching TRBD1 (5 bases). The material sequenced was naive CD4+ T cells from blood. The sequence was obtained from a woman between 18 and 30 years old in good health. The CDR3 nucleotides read TGTGCCAGCTCTCCTGGACACCCAGTTTCCTACGAGCAGTACTTC. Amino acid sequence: CASSPGHPVSYEQYF. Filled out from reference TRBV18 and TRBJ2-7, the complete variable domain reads NAGVMQNPRHLVRRRGQEARLRCSPMKGHSHVYWYRQLPEEGLKFMVYLQKENIIDESGMPKERFSAEFPKEGPSILRIQQVVRGDSAAYFCASSPGHPVSYEQYFGPGTRLTVT.